This T cell receptor (beta chain) was found in a study of blood T cell repertoires in COVID-19. V lost 4 bases to trimming and J lost 0 bases, with 13 bases between them. The CDR3 consists of 16 residues. Germline CDR1 and CDR2: SEHNR and FQNEAQ (reference sequence). In the original workflow: Reference gene primer amplification gave estimated nucleated cell counts. Sequencing was performed with immunoSEQ multiplex PCR; in TCRdb, only in-frame clones are kept and a portion is missing. V, J and clone size derive from that table, while D and trimming were established from the DNA sequence. The data contain around 70,000 clones, roughly 77% of them singletons.

The sample was peripheral blood. V is TRBV7-9 and J is TRBJ2-1; TRBD2 might be the D (5 bases). The sequence was collected from a human donor in a cohort sampled during active COVID-19. As DNA, the CDR3 is TGTGCCAGCAGCTCTTACTGGAGGAGCTCCTACAATGAGCAGTTCTTC. Translating it yields CASSSYWRSSYNEQFF.